A selection of T cell receptor beta chains follows, all from one sample in a study of blood T cell repertoires in COVID-19. The repertoire was sequenced with immunoSEQ multiplex PCR; TCRdb's copy has only in-frame clones and lacks some. Of around 160,000 clones listed, around 91% are singletons. Sequencing used peripheral blood. These TCRs come from a man aged 18-30 years with COVID-19, enrolled during active disease. CDR3s include the opening cysteine and the closing phenylalanine or tryptophan. A D gene is named only where the DNA matches it firmly.

j_gene | v_gene | d_gene | CDR3aa | CDR3nt
TRBJ2-1 | TRBV10-1 | TRBD2 | CASSPTSGYNEQFF | TGCGCCAGCAGCCCCACTAGCGGGTACAATGAGCAGTTCTTC
TRBJ2-4 | TRBV6-1 | - | CASREETALAKNIQYF | TGTGCCAGCAGGGAAGAGACTGCACTAGCCAAAAACATTCAGTACTTC
TRBJ2-1 | TRBV4-2 | TRBD2 | CASSQRSGNHNEQFF | TGTGCCAGCAGCCAAAGGAGCGGGAACCACAATGAGCAGTTCTTC
TRBJ2-7 | TRBV18 | TRBD2 | CASSPKFASGGFRFIHYEQYF | TGTGCCAGCTCACCAAAATTTGCTAGCGGGGGGTTCCGTTTCATACACTACGAGCAGTACTTC
TRBJ2-7 | TRBV4-3 | TRBD2 | CASSQRLAGPYEQYF | TGCGCCAGCAGCCAAAGGCTAGCGGGACCCTACGAGCAGTACTTC
TRBJ2-3 | TRBV5-6 | TRBD2 | CASSLGTSGSIQYF | TGTGCCAGCAGCTTGGGGACTAGCGGGAGCATACAGTATTTT
TRBJ2-5 | TRBV7-9 | - | CASSFKGETQYF | TGTGCCAGCAGCTTTAAGGGGGAGACCCAGTACTTC
TRBJ1-3 | TRBV18 | - | CASSPTTGHISGNTIYF | TGTGCCAGCTCACCTACGACGGGACACATCTCTGGAAACACCATATATTTT
TRBJ1-1 | TRBV11-2 | - | CASSFWGTTEAFF | TGTGCCAGCAGCTTCTGGGGCACCACTGAAGCTTTCTTT
TRBJ1-5 | TRBV27 | TRBD1 | CASSLDRGESNQPQHF | TGTGCCAGCAGCTTGGACAGGGGAGAGAGCAATCAGCCCCAGCATTTT
TRBJ2-1 | TRBV7-9 | TRBD2 | CASSLYSSGRRYNEQFF | TGTGCCAGCAGCCTATATTCTAGCGGGAGGCGGTACAATGAGCAGTTCTTC
TRBJ1-2 | TRBV12-3/TRBV12-4 | - | CATSGFSTYGYTF | TGTGCCACAAGCGGGTTCTCCACCTATGGCTACACCTTC
TRBJ2-5 | TRBV5-4 | - | CASRVGSGVEETQYF | TGTGCCAGCAGGGTTGGGTCGGGAGTGGAGGAGACCCAGTACTTC
TRBJ2-2 | TRBV7-8 | TRBD1 | CASSPGQITGELFF | TGTGCCAGCAGCCCGGGACAGATAACCGGGGAGCTGTTTTTT
TRBJ1-5 | TRBV27 | TRBD1 | CASSPRGQDGQPQHF | TGTGCCAGCAGTCCCCGGGGACAGGACGGCCAGCCCCAGCATTTT
TRBJ1-1 | TRBV6-6 | - | CASSAIRDTEAFF | TGTGCCAGCAGTGCCATCAGGGACACTGAAGCTTTCTTT
TRBJ1-2 | TRBV5-8 | - | CASSKDSSNYGYTF | TGTGCCAGCAGTAAGGACAGCTCTAACTATGGCTACACCTTC
TRBJ2-1 | TRBV11-3 | TRBD2 | CASSLDTSGYYNEQFF | TGTGCCAGCAGCTTAGATACTAGCGGATATTACAATGAGCAGTTCTTC
TRBJ2-5 | TRBV5-5 | TRBD1 | CASSWAGTGGEETQYF | TGTGCCAGCAGTTGGGCCGGGACAGGGGGCGAAGAGACCCAGTACTTC
TRBJ1-4 | TRBV24-1 | - | CATSDRQATNEKLFF | TGTGCCACCAGTGACCGACAAGCAACTAATGAAAAACTGTTTTTT
TRBJ2-7 | TRBV2 | TRBD2 | CAARGVGEQYF | TGTGCCGCTCGGGGGGTCGGCGAGCAGTACTTC
TRBJ2-1 | TRBV28 | - | CASSLTRMGNEQFF | TGTGCCAGCAGTTTAACCAGGATGGGCAATGAGCAGTTCTTC